Sequencing of this T cell receptor (beta chain) was carried out in a study of T-cell reconstitution after alpha-beta-depleted transplantation in children. The authors prepared the TCRbeta library with unique molecular identifiers. From the PCR reads, TCRdb called clonotypes with MiXCR, one entry per CDR3 protein. The sample holds 200,000 to 250,000 distinct CDR3 sequences, roughly 23% seen once. General study results and limits: One year post-transplant, T-cell counts and diversity were largely derived from T cells produced anew. Several hundred expanded graft clones reportedly supplied alpha-beta T cells about two months after transplant. The study traced high day-60 TCRbeta diversity in some patients to surviving recipient T cells and thymic progenitors.

V was shortened by 6 bases and J by 3 bases, with 12 bases between the two germline ends. Per the germline V gene, CDR1 is SQVTM and CDR2 is ANQGSEA. The CDR3 runs to 12 residues. This clonotype was observed a few times. Its target is not known. Sequenced material: PBMCs, taken before TCRalphabeta/CD19-depleted stem cell transplant. This clonotype was sampled from a girl aged 2-9 years with Fanconi anemia, due to receive a stem cell transplant. The rearrangement links TRBV29-1 to TRBJ2-7; no firm D call. The chain's CDR3 is CSVVGQVYEQYF. The CDR3 nucleotides are TGCAGCGTCGTTGGGCAGGTCTACGAGCAGTACTTC.